The clone carrying this T cell receptor (beta chain) was detected many times. Every diagnosis used clinical symptoms, serum thyroxine and TRAb, thyroid ultrasound and orbital computed tomography. The sample originates from a study of T cells in Graves' hyperthyroidism and ophthalmopathy. The CDR3 loop spans 13 amino acids. Germline V gene data show CDR1 as SNHLY and CDR2 as FYNNEI. V lost 8 bases, J lost 3 bases, and 13 bases lay in between. Template material for amplifying TCR beta CDR3 regions consisted of RNA transcripts. Initially, a first-round RT-PCR of the TCR CDR3 employed the HTBI primer set. Each CDR3 protein is one row after TCRdb ran MiXCR on the multiplex PCR reads. The table records more than 500,000 distinct CDR3 sequences, about 46% of them present only once.

The sequence was collected from an adult woman with Graves' disease, either hyperthyroidism or ophthalmopathy (not recorded which). The rearrangement joins TRBV2 to TRBJ1-1; D possibly corresponds to TRBD1 (5 bases). Sequencing was performed on peripheral blood or thyroid tissue (not recorded which). DNA for the CDR3: TGTGCCAGCCAGGGACGGACTGACACTGAAGCTTTCTTT. It specifies CASQGRTDTEAFF.